This T cell receptor (beta chain) was identified in a study of blood T cell repertoires in COVID-19 (dated by TCRdb to 2018 to 2021). Looking at the study overall: Samples from collaborators originated in the United States, Italy and Spain and spanned both the acute and convalescent phases of COVID-19. The prospective study material was composed of cDNA or gDNA derived from T cells, B-cell-depleted T cells, or PBMCs. Deeply sampled blood TCRbeta repertoires from subjects exposed to, actively infected with, or recovered from COVID-19 were included in the dataset. The repertoires were made available in a free public database intended to serve as a resource for research on the immune response to SARS-CoV-2. The samples were drawn from two sources: the first 160 participants of the ongoing ImmuneRACE study, and 1,254 subjects contributed by 6 global collaborators. Sample metadata almost always included a de-identified subject ID, COVID-19 status, age in years and sex. Where HLA class I and class II types were available, the types were taken from metadata supplied by the sample provider, not from assay-based typing. Overall results and qualifications from the work: How much clinical and demographic metadata was included differed by source and by participant, and the metadata was provided uncurated.

The immunoSEQ Assay, a bias-controlled multiplex PCR, was used to amplify TCRbeta CDR3 regions from genomic DNA. Concerning the study's data processing: The number of nucleated cells in each sample was estimated by amplification of reference gene primers within the assay. Sequence reads were collapsed and filtered to measure the absolute abundance of every unique TCRbeta CDR3 rearrangement. For each sample, productive Simpson clonality was calculated as the square root of Simpson's diversity index over productive rearrangements. TCRdb took this table from immuneACCESS and kept in-frame rearrangements with V and J called. Such tables lack part of the clones; where checked against another copy, unresolved V genes explain under half of the gap, and the rest is unexplained. The V and J calls and clone size were taken over from that table, and D and trimming were inferred from the DNA. For this sample there are 100,000 to 150,000 clones; approximately 79% appear just once. The ten largest clones represent roughly 2.6% of the sample.

Whole blood was collected in K2EDTA tubes by collaborating institutions according to the institutions' own protocols. For TCRbeta analysis, collaborator samples were shipped as frozen whole blood, as isolated PBMCs, or as DNA extracted from either sample type. Comments on this clone: This receptor's antigen is unknown. Base qualities are missing; no much larger clone stands one base away.

The CDR3 spans 15 residues, from the cysteine through the phenylalanine. Of the read, only the CDR3 DNA is kept; its 45 bases are in frame from base 1. The germline V gene (reference sequence) yields LNHDA for CDR1 and SQIVND for CDR2. Germline trimming amounts to 3 bases on V and 6 bases on J, with 2 as the count of junction bases outside the gene matches. Sequencing was performed on peripheral blood. The chain is encoded by TRBV19 joined to TRBJ2-2; TRBD1 matches 12 bases in the middle. The sequence was collected from a man in his forties or fifties with acute or convalescent COVID-19. CDR3 loop: CASSIGTGGPGELFF. In nucleotide form, the sequence is TGTGCCAGTAGTATTGGGACAGGGGGCCCCGGGGAGCTGTTTTTT.